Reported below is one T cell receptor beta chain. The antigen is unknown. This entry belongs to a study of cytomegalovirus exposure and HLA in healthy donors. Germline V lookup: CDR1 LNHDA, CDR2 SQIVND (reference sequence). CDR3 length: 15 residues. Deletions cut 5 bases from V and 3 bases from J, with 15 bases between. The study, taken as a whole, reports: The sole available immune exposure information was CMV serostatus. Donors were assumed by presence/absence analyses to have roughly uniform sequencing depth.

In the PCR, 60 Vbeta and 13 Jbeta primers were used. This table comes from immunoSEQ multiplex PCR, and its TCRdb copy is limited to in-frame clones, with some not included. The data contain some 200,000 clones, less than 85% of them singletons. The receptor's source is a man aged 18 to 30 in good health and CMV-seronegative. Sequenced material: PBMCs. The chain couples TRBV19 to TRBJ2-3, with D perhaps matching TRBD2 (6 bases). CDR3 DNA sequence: TGTGCCAGTAGTCCAACGGGAGTTTCGACAGATACGCAGTATTTT. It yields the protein CASSPTGVSTDTQYF.